This T cell receptor beta chain was captured in a study of CD8 T cells in ankylosing spondylitis. This clonotype occurred many times. Trimming shortened V by 1 base and J by 8 bases, and 20 bases separated the two germline ends. CDR3 length: 16 residues. The germline V gene has CDR1 LNHNV and CDR2 YYDKDF (reference sequence). TCRdb analysed the 5' RACE reads with MiXCR anew, one entry per CDR3 protein. The data contain some 150,000 distinct CDR3 sequences, roughly 11% of them singletons. The sequencing sample was made of blood, either unsorted or a sorted T cell fraction (not recorded which). The clonotype originates from a female donor with ankylosing spondylitis or in good health (not recorded which). This chain links TRBV15 with TRBJ1-2; weak D call: TRBD1 (6 bases). The CDR3, as DNA: TGTGCCACCAGCAGAGGCGGGGGCAGGGTGGGGACGGGCTACACCTTC. Translated: CATSRGGGRVGTGYTF.